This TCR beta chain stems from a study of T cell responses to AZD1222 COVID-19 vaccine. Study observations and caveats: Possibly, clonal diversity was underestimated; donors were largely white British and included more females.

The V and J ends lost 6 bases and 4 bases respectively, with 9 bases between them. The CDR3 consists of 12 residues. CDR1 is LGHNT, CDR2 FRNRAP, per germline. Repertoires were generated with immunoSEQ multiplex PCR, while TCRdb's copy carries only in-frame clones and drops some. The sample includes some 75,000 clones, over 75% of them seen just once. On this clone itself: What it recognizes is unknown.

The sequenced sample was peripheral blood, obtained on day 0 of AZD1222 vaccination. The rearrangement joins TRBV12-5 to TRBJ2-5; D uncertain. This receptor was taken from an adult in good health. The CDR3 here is CASGGITETQYF. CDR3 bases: TGTGCTAGTGGGGGAATCACAGAGACCCAGTACTTC.